The next 9 T cell receptor beta chains were all read from a single sample in a study of T-cell memory formation after mild COVID-19. One entry per CDR3 protein, called by TCRdb with MiXCR from the 5' RACE reads. Among some 310,000 distinct CDR3 sequences listed, 20% to 25% were seen once. Sequencing used PBMCs or a T cell subset sorted from them (not recorded which). These receptors came from a man aged 18 to 29 who had mild COVID-19 (a few samples of this study predate the infection). Cell type and time point are not known.

V usage is TRBV5-1 and J usage is TRBJ2-7; TRBD2 is a possible D gene (6 bases). The CDR3 covers 16 residues. V was cut by 0 bases and J by 2 bases, with 15 bases left in between. Germline CDR1 SGHRS, CDR2 YFSETQ. In nucleotides, the CDR3 is TGCGCCAGCAGCTTGGTTGCGGGGTCATCCCCCTACGAGCAGTACTTC. As protein: CASSLVAGSSPYEQYF.

The chain employs TRBV4-3 and TRBJ1-5; maybe TRBD1 (5 bases). The CDR3 contains 14 residues. V was shortened by 0 bases and J by 9 bases, with 12 bases between the two germline ends. The germline V gene encodes CDR1 LGHNA and CDR2 YSLEER. CDR3 sequence: CASSQEQGRGPQHF. For the CDR3, the DNA is TGCGCCAGCAGCCAAGAGCAGGGTCGAGGGCCCCAGCATTTT.

This chain uses TRBV3-1 with TRBJ2-2; D is possibly TRBD2 (6 bases). The V gene's germline CDR1 is LGHDT and CDR2 YNNKEL (reference sequence). V lost 6 bases, J lost 1 base, and 12 bases lay in between. The CDR3 spans 15 residues. This CDR3 is CASSPLARNTGELFF. CDR3 sequence (DNA): TGTGCCAGCAGTCCTCTAGCGAGGAACACCGGGGAGCTGTTTTTT. Using reference TRBV3-1 and TRBJ2-2 for the parts outside the CDR3, the full variable domain is DTAVSQTPKYLVTQMGNDKSIKCEQNLGHDTMYWYKQDSKKFLKIMFSYNNKELIINETVPNRFSPKSPDKAHLNLHINSLELGDSAVYFCASSPLARNTGELFFGEGSRLTVL.

This clonotype was detected only a few times. The chain is built from TRBV3-1 and TRBJ2-2; no clear D. The CDR3 extends over 15 amino acids. The germline V and J ends were trimmed by 3 bases and 1 base, with 9 bases remaining between them. From germline, CDR1 is LGHDT and CDR2 YNNKEL (reference sequence). The chain's CDR3 is CASSHGIKNTGELFF. The CDR3 coding sequence is TGTGCCAGCAGCCATGGTATCAAGAACACCGGGGAGCTGTTTTTT.

This clonotype was found a few times. The chain carries TRBV20-1 and TRBJ2-3; 8 nucleotides match TRBD1. Germline V lookup: CDR1 DFQATT, CDR2 SNEGSKA (reference sequence). CDR3 size: 15 residues. The junction had 11 bases not matched to a gene; V was cut back by 3 bases and J by 6 bases. CDR3 sequence: CSASSPGRGPDTQYF. In DNA form, the CDR3 reads TGCAGTGCTAGTTCCCCGGGCAGGGGGCCGGATACGCAGTATTTT.

A few counts support this clonotype. The chain is built from TRBV27 and TRBJ1-1, with TRBD1 as a possible D gene (6 bases). Trimming pared 5 bases from V and 7 bases from J, leaving 14 bases between. The CDR3 runs to 13 residues. Germline loops: CDR1 MNHEY, CDR2 SMNVEV (reference sequence). The DNA for the CDR3 is TGTGCCAGCAGTCCCTCGGACAGATTTGAAGCTTTCTTT. Amino acids: CASSPSDRFEAFF.

This chain uses TRBV7-8 with TRBJ2-1, with 9 bases matching TRBD2. The CDR3 consists of 16 residues. Germline V CDR1 and CDR2: SGHVS, FQNEAQ. V was pared by 5 bases and J by 5 bases, with 10 bases of the junction left unmatched. The CDR3 reads CASSGLGTSSNNEQFF. CDR3 DNA: TGTGCCAGCAGCGGACTTGGGACTAGCTCTAACAATGAGCAGTTCTTC.

The rearrangement uses TRBV20-1 and TRBJ2-3; 8 bases align to TRBD2. The CDR3 loop spans 15 amino acids. J was trimmed by 1 base and V by 6 bases; bases with no gene match: 9. Looked up from germline, CDR1 is DFQATT and CDR2 is SNEGSKA (reference sequence). CDR3 residues: CSATGGGWGTDTQYF. CDR3 DNA sequence: TGCAGTGCCACCGGGGGGGGCTGGGGCACAGATACGCAGTATTTT.

This clonotype was picked up a small number of times. A much larger clone lies a single base off, so this may be a read error. V usage is TRBV5-1 and J usage is TRBJ2-3, with D perhaps matching TRBD2 (6 bases). V lost 2 bases and J lost 1, with 8 bases in between. Per the germline V gene, CDR1 is SGHRS and CDR2 is YFSETQ. The CDR3 extends over 14 amino acids. The CDR3 reads CASSFGEGTDTQYF. CDR3 nucleotides: TGCGCCAGCAGCTTTGGGGAGGGCACAGATACGCAGTATTTT.